This T cell receptor (beta chain) was sequenced in a study of early T cells in non-severe SARS-CoV-2 infection. The TCR library protocol was used to attach unique molecular identifiers. These identifiers were attached to individual cDNA molecules. TCRdb fed the 5' RACE reads into MiXCR, producing one record per CDR3 protein. The top ten clones hold about 15% of a sample with fewer than 65,000 distinct CDR3 sequences, approximately 8.5% of them seen once. Study findings and constraints: Matching against VDJdb likely underestimated virus-specific expansions, favoring anti-spike CD8.

V lost 2 bases and J lost 7, with 18 bases in between. The CDR3 covers 16 residues. Germline V gene sequence: CDR1 MNHEY, CDR2 SVGEGT. The table lists this clonotype with a few counts. As yet, its antigen is unknown. The rearrangement joins TRBV6-2 or TRBV6-3 to TRBJ2-1; perhaps TRBD2 as D (5 bases). Sequenced sample: whole blood. This receptor was obtained from an adult who was a healthcare worker with PCR-confirmed SARS-CoV-2 infection or an uninfected control (not recorded which). The CDR3 DNA follows: TGTGCCAGCAGTTACGAAGGACGAGCGGCGCAGAATGAGCAGTTCTTC. It specifies CASSYEGRAAQNEQFF.